The clone carrying this T cell receptor beta chain is a singleton in its sample. What it binds is not known. Only in-frame clones appear in the TCRdb table, and some are missing; sequencing was by immunoSEQ multiplex PCR. Altogether fewer than 110,000 clones are present, around 87% being singletons, with the ten largest covering around 9.6%. This CDR3 has 12 amino acids. Germline values: CDR1 KGHDR, CDR2 SFDVKD. Trimming shortened V by 9 bases and J by 1 base, and 5 bases separated the two germline ends. These data belong to a study of T cell responses to AZD1222 COVID-19 vaccine. Overall study results and limits: Donors were mostly white British, more females; clonal diversity possibly underestimated. Reportedly, nearly half of unique spike TCRs recognized epitopes outside B.1.351/B.1.1.7 mutations. Across the whole spike, CD4 TCRs peaked at regions 160-218 and 743-854.

Researchers grouped second doses given at about 4 or about 12 weeks into one pool. The chain uses TRBV24-1 and TRBJ2-2; unclear D gene. This sample comprised peripheral blood, obtained 28 days after the second AZD1222 dose. The source is an adult who received the AZD1222 COVID-19 vaccine. The CDR3 coding sequence is TGTGCCACCTCCGGGAACACCGGGGAGCTGTTTTTT. It encodes CATSGNTGELFF.